This entry features one TCR beta chain sequence. The antigen is unknown. The record originates from a study of cytomegalovirus exposure and HLA in healthy donors. Findings and caveats of the study: Roughly even sequencing depth across donors was the assumption behind the presence/absence analyses.

CDR1 and CDR2 from the germline V gene are MNHNS and SASEGT. Trimming shortened V by 4 bases and J by 4 bases, and 10 bases separated the two germline ends. The CDR3 sequence is 13 residues long. The study ran its PCR with 60 Vbeta and 13 Jbeta primers. The method was immunoSEQ multiplex PCR; TCRdb's version includes in-frame clones alone and lacks a portion of them. The sample yields some 170,000 clones, 81% seen once. The TCR comes from a woman aged 50 to 60 in good health and CMV-seronegative. Sequenced: PBMCs. The chain has TRBV6-1 and TRBJ1-2, with D possibly TRBD1 on 5 matching bases. CDR3 region: CASSALTVYGYTF. CDR3 DNA: TGTGCCAGCAGTGCCCTGACAGTCTATGGCTACACCTTC.